This T cell receptor beta chain was sequenced in a study of blood T cell repertoires in COVID-19. As for the study in general: The samples span acute and convalescent COVID-19 from the United States, Italy and Spain. PBMCs, B-cell-depleted T cells, or T cells provided the cDNA or gDNA that made up the material.

In the original processing: Amplification from reference gene primers served as the basis for estimated nucleated cell counts. Measured with immunoSEQ multiplex PCR; TCRdb has only the in-frame clones, and not every one. V, J and clone size are those of that table, while D and trimming were read from the DNA. Of some 140,000 clones listed, 75% to 90% are singletons. The sample consisted of peripheral blood. This sequence was found in a man over 45 with active or convalescent COVID-19.

CDR3 DNA sequence: TGTGCCATCAGTGAAGACCGGGACTCCTACAATGAGCAGTTCTTC. This encodes CAISEDRDSYNEQFF. The V gene is TRBV10-3, the J gene TRBJ2-1; tentatively, D is TRBD2 (5 bases). CDR3 size: 15 residues. The V and J ends lost 3 bases and 0 bases respectively, with 9 bases between them. The germline V gene has CDR1 ENHRY and CDR2 SYGVKD.